The T cell receptor beta chain described here comes from a study of immune evolution from preneoplasia to lung adenocarcinoma. Resections took place in Japan or China from about 2013 to 2017. Each case's diagnosis was confirmed by two pathologists on H&E. Profiled with immunoSEQ multiplex PCR; TCRdb holds only in-frame clones, not every one. Among 3,100 or so clones listed, 80% were seen once. In regard to this clone: What it binds is unknown.

Broader study findings: Top clone frequencies peaked in normal lung, apparently declining through invasive adenocarcinoma. Clonality was highest in normal lung, lower in later-stage lesions apparently.

The TCR was taken from an older donor with lung adenocarcinoma. Sequenced: FFPE adjacent normal lung tissue.

Here the CDR3 DNA reads TGTGCCAGCAGTGAAACGTACGACACAGATACGCAGTATTTT. As protein: CASSETYDTDTQYF. The genes are TRBV6-4 and TRBJ2-3; D gene uncertain. The germline V and J ends were trimmed by 3 bases and 2 bases, with 9 bases remaining between them. Germline lookup yields CDR1 MRHNA and CDR2 SNTAGT. This CDR3 spans 14 amino acids.